A single sample is the source of the 20 T cell receptor beta chains below, sequenced in a study of blood T cells in healthy people across ages. A second 7 to 11 cycle PCR used barcoded and J-beta primers. A single record per CDR3 protein comes from TCRdb applying MiXCR to the 5' RACE reads. Of about 650,000 distinct CDR3 sequences in the sample, 32% were seen once. Sample: blood. These TCRs come from an elderly woman in good health.

Ten or more counts support this clonotype. The chain employs TRBV3-1 and TRBJ2-5; 10 nucleotides align to TRBD1. The J call may be faulty, since TRBJ2-7 better matches the DNA end. In germline, CDR1 is LGHDT, CDR2 YNNKEL (reference sequence). This CDR3 has 15 residues. The CDR3 is CASSQDDRGRGEQYF. The CDR3, as DNA: TGTGCCAGCAGCCAAGATGACAGGGGGCGAGGCGAGCAGTACTTC.

This clonotype occurred a few times. The chain uses TRBV12-3 or TRBV12-4 and TRBJ1-2; D is perhaps TRBD1 (5 bases). The CDR3 is 14 residues long. V was pared by 6 bases and J by 6 bases, with 17 bases between. The CDR3 region is CASSPGEGCHGYTF. In DNA form, the CDR3 reads TGTGCCAGCAGCCCGGGGGAGGGGTGTCATGGCTACACCTTC.

The chain joins TRBV20-1 to TRBJ2-5, with TRBD2 matching over 10 bases. There are 12 residues in the CDR3. Germline V gene sequence: CDR1 DFQATT, CDR2 SNEGSKA (reference sequence). CDR3: CGKKAGGETQYF. Here the CDR3 DNA reads TGCGGAAAGAAAGCGGGGGGGGAGACCCAGTACTTC.

J is TRBJ2-1 and V is TRBV30; tentative D call: TRBD2 (5 bases). Between the trimmed V and J ends, which lost 6 bases and 2 bases, there was a span of 14 bases. The CDR3 is 14 residues long. CDR1 GTSNPN and CDR2 SVGIG come from the germline V gene (reference sequence). CDR3 amino acids: CACESGLAYNEQFF. As DNA, the CDR3 is TGTGCCTGCGAGAGCGGTCTCGCCTACAATGAGCAGTTCTTC. Full variable domain (outside the CDR3, taken from reference TRBV30 and TRBJ2-1): SQTIHQWPATLVQPVGSPLSLECTVEGTSNPNLYWYRQAAGRGLQLLFYSVGIGQISSEVPQNLSASRPQDRQFILSSKKLLLSDSGFYLCACESGLAYNEQFFGPGTRLTVL.

This clonotype has at least ten counts. One base away lies a much larger clone, so this may be a sequencing read error. The chain uses TRBV9 and TRBJ2-1, with TRBD2 matching 10 bases. The CDR3 extends over 15 amino acids. Per the germline V gene, CDR1 is SGDLS and CDR2 is YYNGEE. The J segment lost 9 bases and the V segment lost 2 bases, leaving 8 bases of the junction unmatched. The CDR3 is CASSVYSGGWGEQFF. CDR3 in DNA: TGTGCCAGCAGCGTTTATAGCGGGGGGTGGGGTGAGCAGTTCTTC.

The chain employs TRBV30 and TRBJ1-2, with D uncertain. Germline loops: CDR1 GTSNPN, CDR2 SVGIG (reference sequence). The CDR3 spans 15 residues. V was shortened by 1 base and J by 2 bases, with 14 bases between the two germline ends. CDR3 loop: CAWSGGVSENYGYTF. CDR3 in DNA: TGTGCCTGGAGTGGCGGGGTATCTGAGAACTATGGCTACACCTTC.

This clonotype was observed many times. The rearrangement joins TRBV27 to TRBJ2-7, with TRBD2 matching over 7 bases. The CDR3 covers 14 residues. V lost 2 bases, J lost 4 bases, and 5 bases stayed unmatched. CDR1 MNHEY and CDR2 SMNVEV come from the germline V gene (reference sequence). CDR3 nucleotide sequence: TGTGCCAGCAGTTTAGCGGGGGTCCTGTACGAGCAGTACTTC. This encodes CASSLAGVLYEQYF.

About this clonotype: A read error is possible here, since a much larger clone lies one base away. The rearrangement joins TRBV6-1 to TRBJ1-2; 7 bases fit TRBD1. The germline CDR1 and CDR2 sequences are MNHNS and SASEGT. This CDR3 is 13 amino acids long. With V trimmed by 6 bases and J by 7 bases, 8 bases remained unmatched. In DNA, the CDR3 is TGTGCCAGCAGGGAATGGAGGGGGCTTGGCTACACCTTC. Translated, it gives CASREWRGLGYTF.

The gene calls are TRBV28 and TRBJ2-5, with 8 bases fitting TRBD1. Matching the DNA end better, TRBJ2-7 makes the J call doubtful. CDR1 is MDHEN, CDR2 SYDVKM, per germline. CDR3 length: 15 residues. CDR3 residues: CASTAADRVSYEQYF. In nucleotides, the CDR3 is TGTGCCAGCACCGCAGCGGACAGGGTTTCCTACGAGCAGTACTTC.

The genes are TRBV16 and TRBJ1-1; possibly TRBD1 for D (6 bases). The V and J ends lost 0 bases and 4 bases respectively, with 12 bases between them. The CDR3 runs 15 residues. Germline V gene data show CDR1 as KGHSY and CDR2 as FQNENV. CDR3 DNA: TGTGCCAGCAGCCAATCTCGGGGGGCGTCCACTGAAGCTTTCTTT. This gives the protein CASSQSRGASTEAFF.

This clonotype was found a few times. This chain joins TRBV6-5 and TRBJ2-7; D possibly corresponds to TRBD1 (7 bases). V lost 4 bases and J lost 3, with 16 bases in between. CDR3 length: 15 residues. Germline V CDR1 and CDR2: MNHEY, SVGAGI. The DNA for the CDR3 is TGTGCCAGCAGTTCCCGGGAGACAGGGTACTACGAGCAGTACTTC. It encodes CASSSRETGYYEQYF.

This clonotype was detected ten times or more. The rearrangement joins TRBV20-1 to TRBJ1-2; the D gene is possibly TRBD1 (6 bases). V was cut by 5 bases and J by 8 bases, with 18 bases left in between. The CDR3 is 13 amino acids. CDR1 is DFQATT, CDR2 SNEGSKA, per germline (reference sequence). The CDR3 region is CSARNRESRGYTF. Written as DNA, the CDR3 is TGCAGTGCTCGAAACAGGGAGTCGAGGGGCTACACCTTC.

The V and J genes are TRBV27 and TRBJ2-5; maybe TRBD1 (6 bases). Trimming took 5 bases from V and 7 from J, leaving 20 bases between them. The germline gives CDR1 MNHEY, CDR2 SMNVEV (reference sequence). The CDR3 spans 15 residues. The CDR3 loop reads CASSPQGQGEGTQYF. The CDR3 DNA reads as TGTGCCAGCAGTCCCCAGGGGCAGGGTGAGGGGACCCAGTACTTC.

This clonotype was observed many times. J is TRBJ2-1 and V is TRBV7-3, with D maybe TRBD2 (7 bases). The V end lost 2 bases, the J end lost 6 bases, and 17 bases lay between the germline ends. Germline V gene lookup returns CDR1 SGHTA and CDR2 FQGTGA. The CDR3 covers 16 residues. The CDR3 spells CASSLRRGLTSNEQFF. The CDR3 coding sequence is TGTGCCAGCAGCTTACGGCGGGGGCTCACGTCCAATGAGCAGTTCTTC.

This clonotype was picked up many times. This chain connects TRBV5-1 to TRBJ2-7; possible D gene TRBD1, 5 bases. Trimming stripped 7 bases from V and 3 bases from J, with 11 bases between. The germline CDR1 and CDR2 sequences are SGHRS and YFSETQ. The CDR3 sequence is 12 residues long. CDR3 residues: CASGSGLYEQYF. The CDR3 DNA is TGCGCCAGCGGGTCAGGGCTCTACGAGCAGTACTTC.

This rearrangement joins TRBV27 to TRBJ2-1, with 8 bases fitting TRBD2. CDR3 size: 14 residues. V lost 6 bases, J lost 8 bases, and 9 bases stayed unmatched. Germline values: CDR1 MNHEY, CDR2 SMNVEV (reference sequence). CDR3 sequence reads: CASRLAAGYDEQFF. In DNA form, the CDR3 reads TGTGCCAGCAGACTAGCGGCAGGGTACGATGAGCAGTTCTTC.

A note on this clonotype: With a much larger clone just one base away, this may be a read error. The V gene is TRBV6-5, the J gene TRBJ2-7; D is ambiguous. The CDR3 covers 12 residues. V was cut by 4 bases and J by 10 bases, with 14 bases left in between. Germline V CDR1 and CDR2: MNHEY, SVGAGI. DNA of the CDR3: TGTGCCAGCAGTTCCAACTTAGAGGCCCAGTACTTC. Encoded protein: CASSSNLEAQYF.

This clonotype has at least ten counts. The chain joins TRBV12-3 or TRBV12-4 to TRBJ2-1, with D possibly matching TRBD2 (6 bases). There are 16 residues in the CDR3. With 5 bases removed from V and 6 bases from J, the gap between germline ends came to 20 bases. The CDR3 here is CASSTPLWGETNEQFF. CDR3 nucleotide sequence: TGTGCCAGCAGTACCCCTTTGTGGGGGGAGACCAATGAGCAGTTCTTC.

The gene calls are TRBV25-1 and TRBJ2-1; 8 bases line up with TRBD2. V lost 2 bases to trimming and J lost 8 bases; unmatched junction nucleotides: 14. This CDR3 comprises 17 residues. The germline V gene has CDR1 MGHDK and CDR2 SYGVNS. This CDR3 reads CASSELRGGGSRDEQFF. CDR3 sequence (DNA): TGTGCCAGCAGTGAACTCCGTGGCGGGGGGTCTAGGGATGAGCAGTTCTTC.

The chain has TRBV9 and TRBJ1-4; D is undetermined. Trimming removed 0 bases at V and 0 bases at J, with 9 bases between. The CDR3 loop spans 16 amino acids. Germline CDR1 is SGDLS and CDR2 is YYNGEE. The CDR3 protein is CASSVGPEATNEKLFF. The CDR3 DNA reads TGTGCCAGCAGCGTAGGGCCAGAAGCAACTAATGAAAAACTGTTTTTT.